This T cell receptor (beta chain) was retrieved from a study of graft-versus-host responses after intestinal transplantation. Study context: Transplantation in recipients was multivisceral, liver-intestinal, or isolated intestinal. Among the recipients, all got anti-thymocyte globulin induction and then tacrolimus and steroids for 3 to 4 years. Study-wide findings and caveats: Individuals who had graft-donor T cell macrochimerism had allografts that showed high graft-versus-host to host-versus-graft clonal ratios.

On this clone itself: The antigen is unknown.

Clones were sequenced by immunoSEQ multiplex PCR, and TCRdb holds only the in-frame ones, with some missing. Of approximately 110,000 clones listed, 85% to 95% are singletons. CDR3 length equals 12 residues. Germline V gene lookup returns CDR1 MNHEY and CDR2 SMNVEV (reference sequence). The material sequenced was unstimulated CD8+ T cells sorted from spleen or lymph node cells, taken before transplant. The receptor's source is a human donor who was the organ donor for an intestinal transplant. The rearrangement links TRBV27 to TRBJ2-5; 7 bases are a match to TRBD1. The J call is doubtful: the DNA matches TRBJ2-7 better. CDR3 residues: CASGDRAYEQYF. DNA of the CDR3: TGTGCCAGCGGTGACAGGGCCTACGAGCAGTACTTC.